What follows are 3 T cell receptor beta chains derived from one specimen sequenced in a study of response to subunit inactivated influenza vaccine. From the RT-PCR reads, TCRdb called clonotypes with MiXCR, one entry per CDR3 protein. The table lists over 800,000 distinct CDR3 sequences, approximately 21% of them singletons. Sequencing used PBMCs from blood, obtained 4 to 6 days after vaccination. All receptors derive from a middle-aged man who received an inactivated influenza vaccine.

This clonotype turned up a few times. J is TRBJ2-3 and V is TRBV6-2 or TRBV6-3, with TRBD1 matching 7 bases. The CDR3 spans 16 residues. Trimming took 4 bases from V and 4 from J; bases not matched to a gene: 11. In germline, CDR1 is MNHEY, CDR2 SVGEGT. The CDR3 coding sequence is TGTGCCAGCAGTTCGCGGGCGAGAGGGGGCCCAGATACGCAGTATTTT. Amino acids: CASSSRARGGPDTQYF.

This clonotype occurred a few times. The rearrangement uses TRBV20-1 and TRBJ2-3; D may be TRBD2 (6 bases). Germline V CDR1 and CDR2: DFQATT, SNEGSKA (reference sequence). Trimming removed 6 bases at V and 2 bases at J, with 18 bases between. The CDR3 consists of 15 residues. The CDR3 bases are TGCAGTGCCCCTCTGGGTAGCGGATTCACAGATACGCAGTATTTT. Translation gives CSAPLGSGFTDTQYF.

This clonotype came up a few times. CDR3 in amino acids: CSARRGGRAGNEQFF. The CDR3 nucleotides are TGCAGTGCCCGGCGGGGTGGGAGGGCCGGGAATGAGCAGTTCTTC. The chain has TRBV20-1 and TRBJ2-1, with 7 positions matching TRBD2. V gave up 6 bases and J gave up 7 bases; unmatched junction bases: 15. CDR1 and CDR2 from the germline V gene are DFQATT and SNEGSKA (reference sequence). This CDR3 is built from 15 residues.